The present T cell receptor beta chain was sequenced within a study of cytotoxic CD8 clonotypes in ibrutinib-treated CLL. Germline V gene sequence: CDR1 SSHAT, CDR2 FNYEAQ (reference sequence). Trimming cost V 1 base and J 5 bases, with 8 bases left between them. The CDR3 is 13 amino acids. Using immunoSEQ multiplex PCR, the repertoire was profiled, and TCRdb retains in-frame clones only, with some absent. This sample has 150,000 to 200,000 clones, with around 70% found just once. Sequencing used PBMCs, obtained after 24 months of ibrutinib treatment. This receptor was identified in a human donor with chronic lymphocytic leukemia. The rearrangement links TRBV7-7 to TRBJ2-5, with D possibly TRBD1 on 6 matching bases. In nucleotides, the CDR3 is TGTGCCAGCAGCTTAGACAGGGCGGAGACCCAGTACTTC. Protein product: CASSLDRAETQYF.